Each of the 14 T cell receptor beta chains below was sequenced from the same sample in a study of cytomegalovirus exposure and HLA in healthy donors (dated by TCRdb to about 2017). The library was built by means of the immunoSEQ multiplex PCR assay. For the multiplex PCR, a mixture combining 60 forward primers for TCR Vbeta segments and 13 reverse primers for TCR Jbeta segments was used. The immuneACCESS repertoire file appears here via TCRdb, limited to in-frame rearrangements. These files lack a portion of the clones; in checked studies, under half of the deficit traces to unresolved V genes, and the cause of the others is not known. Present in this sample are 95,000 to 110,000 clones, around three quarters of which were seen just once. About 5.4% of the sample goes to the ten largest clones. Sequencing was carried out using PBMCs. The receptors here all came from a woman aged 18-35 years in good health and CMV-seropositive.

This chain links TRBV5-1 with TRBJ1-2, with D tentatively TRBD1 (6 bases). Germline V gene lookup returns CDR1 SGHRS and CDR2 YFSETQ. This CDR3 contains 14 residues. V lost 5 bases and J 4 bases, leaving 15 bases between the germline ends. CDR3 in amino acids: CASRDGGPGYGYTF. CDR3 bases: TGCGCCAGCAGGGACGGGGGGCCCGGCTATGGCTACACCTTC.

For the CDR3, the DNA is TGTGCCAGCAGCCAAATGCACAACAATGAGCAGTTCTTC. It codes for CASSQMHNNEQFF. V gene TRBV7-9 combines with J gene TRBJ2-1; D remains ambiguous. V dropped 5 bases and J dropped 5 bases, with 10 bases sitting between them. The CDR3 totals 13 residues. Germline CDR1 and CDR2: SEHNR and FQNEAQ (reference sequence).

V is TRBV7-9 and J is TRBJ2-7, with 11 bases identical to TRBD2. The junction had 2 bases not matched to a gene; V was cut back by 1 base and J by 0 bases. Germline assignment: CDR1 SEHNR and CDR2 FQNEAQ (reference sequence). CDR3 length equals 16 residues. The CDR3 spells CASSLDSGRASYEQYF. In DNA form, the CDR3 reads TGTGCCAGCAGCTTAGATAGCGGGAGGGCCTCCTACGAGCAGTACTTC. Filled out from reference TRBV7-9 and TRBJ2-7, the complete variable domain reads DTGVSQNPRHKITKRGQNVTFRCDPISEHNRLYWYRQTLGQGPEFLTYFQNEAQLEKSRLLSDRFSAERPKGSFSTLEIQRTEQGDSAMYLCASSLDSGRASYEQYFGPGTRLTVT.

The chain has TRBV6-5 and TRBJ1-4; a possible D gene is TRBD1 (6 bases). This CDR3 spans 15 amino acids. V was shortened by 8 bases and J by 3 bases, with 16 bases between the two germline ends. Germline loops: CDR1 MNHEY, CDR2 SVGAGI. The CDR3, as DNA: TGTGCCAGCGGGCGGGGGGCGCAGGCTAATGAAAAACTGTTTTTT. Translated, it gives CASGRGAQANEKLFF.

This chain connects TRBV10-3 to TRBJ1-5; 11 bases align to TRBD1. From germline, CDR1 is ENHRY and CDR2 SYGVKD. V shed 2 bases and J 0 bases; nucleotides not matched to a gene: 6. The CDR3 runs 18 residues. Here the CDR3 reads CAISEGTGGAYSNQPQHF. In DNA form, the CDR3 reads TGTGCCATCAGTGAGGGGACAGGGGGGGCATATAGCAATCAGCCCCAGCATTTT.

In DNA, the CDR3 is TGTGCCAGCGTTTTCAGGACAGGGTTCTACGAGCAGTACTTC. Encoded protein: CASVFRTGFYEQYF. V usage is TRBV6-1 and J usage is TRBJ2-7, with 8 bases that match TRBD1. The germline CDR1 and CDR2 sequences are MNHNS and SASEGT. The CDR3 consists of 14 residues. V trimming: 8 bases; J trimming: 3 bases; junction bases outside the gene matches: 9.

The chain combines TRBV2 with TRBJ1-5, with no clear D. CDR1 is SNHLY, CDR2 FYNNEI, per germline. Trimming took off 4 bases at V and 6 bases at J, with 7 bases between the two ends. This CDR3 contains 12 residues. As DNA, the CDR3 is TGTGCCAGCAGTGTAGCCAGTCAGCCCCAGCATTTT. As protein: CASSVASQPQHF.

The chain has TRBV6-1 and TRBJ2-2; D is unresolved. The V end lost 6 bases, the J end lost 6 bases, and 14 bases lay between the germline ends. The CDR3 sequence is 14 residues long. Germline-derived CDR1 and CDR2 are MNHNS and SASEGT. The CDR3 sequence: CASRGTVDPGELFF. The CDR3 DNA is TGTGCCAGCAGAGGCACAGTAGATCCCGGGGAGCTGTTTTTT.

CDR3 bases: TGCGCCAGCAGTGGGATATGGGACAGGGGGCGCCAAGAGACCCAGTACTTC. Translating it yields CASSGIWDRGRQETQYF. The J gene is TRBJ2-5, the V gene TRBV10-2; TRBD1 aligns across 12 bases. The V gene end was trimmed by 4 bases and the J gene end by 1 base; junction bases not matched to a gene: 7. This CDR3 is 17 amino acids long. Germline CDR1 reads WSHSY; CDR2 reads SAAADI.

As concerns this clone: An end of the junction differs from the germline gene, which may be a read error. CDR3 coding DNA: TGTGCCAGCAGCCTAACTGCCGGGACTAGCGGGTTTTCGGGTGAGCAGTTCTTC. Its protein is CASSLTAGTSGFSGEQFF. V and J are TRBV7-3 and TRBJ2-1, with TRBD2 matching over 12 bases. CDR1 is SGHTA and CDR2 is FQGTGA in the germline V gene. This CDR3 is 18 amino acids long.

CDR3 in DNA: TGTGCCTGGAGTGGTTACAGGGTTAACTATGGCTACACCTTC. Amino acids: CAWSGYRVNYGYTF. The genes are TRBV30 and TRBJ1-2, with D perhaps TRBD1 (6 bases). Per germline, CDR1 GTSNPN and CDR2 SVGIG (reference sequence). There are 14 residues in the CDR3. V was shortened by 1 base and J by 1 base, with 10 bases between the two germline ends.

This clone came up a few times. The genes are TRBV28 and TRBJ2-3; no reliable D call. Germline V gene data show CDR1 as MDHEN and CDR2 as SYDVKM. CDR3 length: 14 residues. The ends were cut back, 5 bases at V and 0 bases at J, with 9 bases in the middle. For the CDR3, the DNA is TGTGCCAGCAGTCTCGTCCCCAGCACAGATACGCAGTATTTT. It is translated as CASSLVPSTDTQYF.

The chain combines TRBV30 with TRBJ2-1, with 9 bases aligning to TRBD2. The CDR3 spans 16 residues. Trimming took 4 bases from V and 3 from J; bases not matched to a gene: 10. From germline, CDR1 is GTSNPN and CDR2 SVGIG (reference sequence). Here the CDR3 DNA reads TGTGCCTGGAATCCTTTAGCGGGAGCTTACTACAATGAGCAGTTCTTC. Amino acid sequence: CAWNPLAGAYYNEQFF. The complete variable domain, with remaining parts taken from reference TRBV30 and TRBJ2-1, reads SQTIHQWPATLVQPVGSPLSLECTVEGTSNPNLYWYRQAAGRGLQLLFYSVGIGQISSEVPQNLSASRPQDRQFILSSKKLLLSDSGFYLCAWNPLAGAYYNEQFFGPGTRLTVL.

The CDR3 nucleotides are TGTGCCAGCAGTGAAAGGGGGCTGAACACTGAAGCTTTCTTT. Protein product: CASSERGLNTEAFF. This chain joins TRBV6-1 and TRBJ1-1, with 7 positions matching TRBD1. Germline lookup yields CDR1 MNHNS and CDR2 SASEGT. CDR3 length equals 14 residues. The ends lost 2 bases at V and 0 bases at J; junction bases unmatched: 0.